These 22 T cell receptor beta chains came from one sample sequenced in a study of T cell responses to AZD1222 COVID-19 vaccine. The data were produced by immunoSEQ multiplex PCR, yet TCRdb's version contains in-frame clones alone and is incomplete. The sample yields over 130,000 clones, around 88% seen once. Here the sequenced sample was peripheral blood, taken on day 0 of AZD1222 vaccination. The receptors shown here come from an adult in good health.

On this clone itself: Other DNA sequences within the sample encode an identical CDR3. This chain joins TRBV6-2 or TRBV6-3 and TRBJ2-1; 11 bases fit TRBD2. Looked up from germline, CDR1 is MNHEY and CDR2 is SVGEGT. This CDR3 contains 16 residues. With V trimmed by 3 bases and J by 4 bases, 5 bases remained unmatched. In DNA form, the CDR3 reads TGTGCCAGCAGTTATCGGACTAGCGGGTTATACAATGAGCAGTTCTTC. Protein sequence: CASSYRTSGLYNEQFF.

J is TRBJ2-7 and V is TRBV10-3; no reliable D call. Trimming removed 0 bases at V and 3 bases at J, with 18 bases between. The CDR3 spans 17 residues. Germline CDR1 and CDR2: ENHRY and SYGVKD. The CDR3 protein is CAISESKFSGAIYEQYF. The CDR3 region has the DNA TGTGCCATCAGTGAGTCTAAGTTCTCAGGCGCTATCTACGAGCAGTACTTC.

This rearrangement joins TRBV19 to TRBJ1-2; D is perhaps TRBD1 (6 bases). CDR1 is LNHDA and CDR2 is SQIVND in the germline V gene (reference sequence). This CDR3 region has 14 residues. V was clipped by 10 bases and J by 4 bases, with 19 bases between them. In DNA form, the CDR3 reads TGTGCCACCTCCCGGGGCAGGGGCCCCTATGGCTACACCTTC. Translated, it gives CATSRGRGPYGYTF. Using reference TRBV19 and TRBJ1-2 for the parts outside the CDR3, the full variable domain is DGGITQSPKYLFRKEGQNVTLSCEQNLNHDAMYWYRQDPGQGLRLIYYSQIVNDFQKGDIAEGYSVSREKKESFPLTVTSAQKNPTAFYLCATSRGRGPYGYTFGSGTRLTVV.

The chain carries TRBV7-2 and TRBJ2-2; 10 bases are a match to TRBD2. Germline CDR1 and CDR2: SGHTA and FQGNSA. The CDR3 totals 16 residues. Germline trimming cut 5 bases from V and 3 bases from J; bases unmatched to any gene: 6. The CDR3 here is CASSPRSGRDTGELFF. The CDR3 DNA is TGTGCCAGCAGCCCCCGCAGCGGGAGGGACACCGGGGAGCTGTTTTTT.

The DNA of the CDR3 is TGTGCCTGGATGGCAGGGAACCCTGGAAACACCATATATTTT. Its protein product is CAWMAGNPGNTIYF. The rearrangement joins TRBV30 to TRBJ1-3; tentatively, D is TRBD1 (5 bases). V lost 4 bases, J lost 2 bases, and 12 bases lay in between. Germline V CDR1 and CDR2: GTSNPN, SVGIG (reference sequence). This CDR3 region has 14 residues.

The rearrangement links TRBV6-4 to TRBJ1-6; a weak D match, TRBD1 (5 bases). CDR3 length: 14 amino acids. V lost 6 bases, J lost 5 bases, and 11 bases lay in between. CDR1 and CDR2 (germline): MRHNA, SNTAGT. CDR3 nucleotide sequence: TGTGCCAGCAGAGGGACGGACAATAATTCACCCCTCCACTTT. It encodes CASRGTDNNSPLHF.

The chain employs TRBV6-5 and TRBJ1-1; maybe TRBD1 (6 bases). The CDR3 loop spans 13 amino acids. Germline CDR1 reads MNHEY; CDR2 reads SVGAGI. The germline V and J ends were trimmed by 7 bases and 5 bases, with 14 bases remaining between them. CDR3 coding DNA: TGTGCCAGCACGGGCGGGGGCTATACTGAAGCTTTCTTT. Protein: CASTGGGYTEAFF.

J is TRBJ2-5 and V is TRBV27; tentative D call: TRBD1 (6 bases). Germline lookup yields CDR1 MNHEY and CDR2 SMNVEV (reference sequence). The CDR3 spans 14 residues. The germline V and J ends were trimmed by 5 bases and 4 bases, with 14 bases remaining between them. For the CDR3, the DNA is TGTGCCAGCAGTGGGACGGACAGCCGAGAGACCCAGTACTTC. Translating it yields CASSGTDSRETQYF.

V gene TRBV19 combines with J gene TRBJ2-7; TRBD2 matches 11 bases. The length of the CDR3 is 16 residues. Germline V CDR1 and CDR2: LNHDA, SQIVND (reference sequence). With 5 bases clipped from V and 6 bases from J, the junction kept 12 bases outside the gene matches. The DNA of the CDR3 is TGTGCCAGTAGTGTAGGACTAGCGGGCGTAGGAGCCGAGCAGTACTTC. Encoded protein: CASSVGLAGVGAEQYF.

CDR3 DNA: TGTGCCAGCAGCCAAGGACCGACGCCCAATCAGCCCCAGCATTTT. Its translation: CASSQGPTPNQPQHF. The chain joins TRBV3-1 (or the pseudogene TRBV3-2) to TRBJ1-5, with no clear D. Deletions cut 1 base from V and 3 bases from J, with 10 bases between. The CDR3 is 15 residues long. The germline CDR1 and CDR2 sequences are LGHDT and YNNKEL (reference sequence).

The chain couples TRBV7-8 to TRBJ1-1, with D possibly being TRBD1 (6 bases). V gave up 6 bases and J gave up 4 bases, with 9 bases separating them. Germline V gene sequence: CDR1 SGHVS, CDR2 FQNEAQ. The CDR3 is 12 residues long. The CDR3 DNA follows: TGTGCCAGCAGATTACAGGGCACTGAAGCTTTCTTT. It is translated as CASRLQGTEAFF.

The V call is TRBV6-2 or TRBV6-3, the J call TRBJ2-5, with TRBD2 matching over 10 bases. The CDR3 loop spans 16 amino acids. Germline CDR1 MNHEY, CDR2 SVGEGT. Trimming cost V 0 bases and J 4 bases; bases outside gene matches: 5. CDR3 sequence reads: CASSYSGLADRETQYF. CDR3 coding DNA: TGTGCCAGCAGTTACTCAGGACTAGCGGATCGAGAGACCCAGTACTTC.

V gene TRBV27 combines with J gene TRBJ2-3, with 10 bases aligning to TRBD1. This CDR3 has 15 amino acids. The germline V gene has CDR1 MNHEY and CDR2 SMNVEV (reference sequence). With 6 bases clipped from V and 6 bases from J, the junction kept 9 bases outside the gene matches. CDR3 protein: CASSRPGQGIDTQYF. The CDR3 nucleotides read TGTGCCAGCAGCAGACCGGGACAGGGGATTGATACGCAGTATTTT.

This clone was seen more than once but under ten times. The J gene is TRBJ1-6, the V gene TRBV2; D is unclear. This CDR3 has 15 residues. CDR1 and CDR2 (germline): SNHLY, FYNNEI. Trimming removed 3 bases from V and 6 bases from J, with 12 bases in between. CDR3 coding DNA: TGTGCCAGCAGTGAGCCCGGAGTAACTAATTCACCCCTCCACTTT. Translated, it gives CASSEPGVTNSPLHF.

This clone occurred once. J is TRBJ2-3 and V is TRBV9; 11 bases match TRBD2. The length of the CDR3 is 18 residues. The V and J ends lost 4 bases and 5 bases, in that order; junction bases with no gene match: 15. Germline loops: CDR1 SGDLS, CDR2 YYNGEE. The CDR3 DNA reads TGTGCCAGCAGCACACCTACGCCGGGACTAGCGGAAATAGATACGCAGTATTTT. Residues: CASSTPTPGLAEIDTQYF.

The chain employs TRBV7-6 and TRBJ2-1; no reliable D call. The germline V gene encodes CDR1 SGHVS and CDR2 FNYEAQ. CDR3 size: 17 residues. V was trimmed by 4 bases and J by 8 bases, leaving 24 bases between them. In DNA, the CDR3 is TGTGCCAGCAGCTCAATACGTGGAAGGGTGGGGTTTCATGAGCAGTTCTTC. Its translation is CASSSIRGRVGFHEQFF.

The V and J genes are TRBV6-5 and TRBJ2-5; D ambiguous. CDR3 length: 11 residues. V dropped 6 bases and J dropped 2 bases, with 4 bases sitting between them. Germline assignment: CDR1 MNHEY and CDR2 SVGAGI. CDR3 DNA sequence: TGTGCCAGCAGACATCAAGAGACCCAGTACTTC. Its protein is CASRHQETQYF.

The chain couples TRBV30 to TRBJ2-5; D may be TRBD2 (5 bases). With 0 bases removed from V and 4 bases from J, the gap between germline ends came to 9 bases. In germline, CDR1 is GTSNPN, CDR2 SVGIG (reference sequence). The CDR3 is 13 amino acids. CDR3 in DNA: TGTGCCTGGAGTGTCCGGGAACCAGAGACCCAGTACTTC. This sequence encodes CAWSVREPETQYF.

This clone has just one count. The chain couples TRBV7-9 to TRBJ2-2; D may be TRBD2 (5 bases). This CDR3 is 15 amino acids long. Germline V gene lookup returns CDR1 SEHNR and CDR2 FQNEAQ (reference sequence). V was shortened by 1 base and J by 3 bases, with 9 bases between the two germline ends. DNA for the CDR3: TGTGCCAGCAGCTTAGAGCGGACGGACACCGGGGAGCTGTTTTTT. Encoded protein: CASSLERTDTGELFF. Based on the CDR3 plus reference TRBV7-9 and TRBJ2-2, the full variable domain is DTGVSQNPRHKITKRGQNVTFRCDPISEHNRLYWYRQTLGQGPEFLTYFQNEAQLEKSRLLSDRFSAERPKGSFSTLEIQRTEQGDSAMYLCASSLERTDTGELFFGEGSRLTVL.

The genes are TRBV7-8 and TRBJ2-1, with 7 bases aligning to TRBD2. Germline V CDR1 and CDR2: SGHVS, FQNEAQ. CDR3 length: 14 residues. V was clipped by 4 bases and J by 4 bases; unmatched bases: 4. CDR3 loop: CASSSTSRYNEQFF. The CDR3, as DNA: TGTGCCAGCAGCTCGACTAGCAGGTACAATGAGCAGTTCTTC.

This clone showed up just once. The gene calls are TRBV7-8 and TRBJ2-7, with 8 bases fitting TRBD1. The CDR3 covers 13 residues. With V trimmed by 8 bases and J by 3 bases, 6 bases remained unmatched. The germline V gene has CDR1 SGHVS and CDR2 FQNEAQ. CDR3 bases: TGTGCCAGCCGACAGGGGCCTAACTACGAGCAGTACTTC. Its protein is CASRQGPNYEQYF.

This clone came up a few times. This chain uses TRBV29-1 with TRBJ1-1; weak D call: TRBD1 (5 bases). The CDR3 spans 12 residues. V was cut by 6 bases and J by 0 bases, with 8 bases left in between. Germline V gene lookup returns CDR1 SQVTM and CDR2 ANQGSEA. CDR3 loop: CSVRQMNTEAFF. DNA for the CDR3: TGCAGCGTGCGACAGATGAACACTGAAGCTTTCTTT. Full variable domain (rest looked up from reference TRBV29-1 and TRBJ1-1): SAVISQKPSRDICQRGTSLTIQCQVDSQVTMMFWYRQQPGQSLTLIATANQGSEATYESGFVIDKFPISRPNLTFSTLTVSNMSPEDSSIYLCSVRQMNTEAFFGQGTRLTVV.